This T cell receptor (beta chain) was observed in a study of beta chain features in type 1 diabetes. Points from the study as a whole: Among all four CD4+ subsets, Type 1 diabetes patients had TCRB CDR3s that were moderately but significantly shorter.

This clone was seen a handful of times. Its antigen remains unidentified. Since all of the isolated RNA was reverse transcribed, expressed TCRB transcripts were what got sequenced. TCRdb's copy holds only in-frame clones and misses some; the assay was immunoSEQ multiplex PCR. The repertoire holds 300,000 to 450,000 clones, 8.5% to 10% seen once, with roughly 0.6% in the top ten. The origin of this receptor is a man between 25 and 39 years old with type 1 diabetes. The specimen sequenced was central memory CD4+ T cells from blood.

The CDR3 coding sequence is TGTGCCAGCTCAACCGGCGTGGGGACAGGGGGCGCTGAGCAGTTCTTC. Its protein is CASSTGVGTGGAEQFF. The chain joins TRBV5-6 to TRBJ2-1; TRBD1 matches at 12 bases. The CDR3 extends over 16 amino acids. With 7 bases clipped from V and 9 bases from J, the junction kept 14 bases outside the gene matches. Germline V gives CDR1 SGHDT, CDR2 YYEEEE.